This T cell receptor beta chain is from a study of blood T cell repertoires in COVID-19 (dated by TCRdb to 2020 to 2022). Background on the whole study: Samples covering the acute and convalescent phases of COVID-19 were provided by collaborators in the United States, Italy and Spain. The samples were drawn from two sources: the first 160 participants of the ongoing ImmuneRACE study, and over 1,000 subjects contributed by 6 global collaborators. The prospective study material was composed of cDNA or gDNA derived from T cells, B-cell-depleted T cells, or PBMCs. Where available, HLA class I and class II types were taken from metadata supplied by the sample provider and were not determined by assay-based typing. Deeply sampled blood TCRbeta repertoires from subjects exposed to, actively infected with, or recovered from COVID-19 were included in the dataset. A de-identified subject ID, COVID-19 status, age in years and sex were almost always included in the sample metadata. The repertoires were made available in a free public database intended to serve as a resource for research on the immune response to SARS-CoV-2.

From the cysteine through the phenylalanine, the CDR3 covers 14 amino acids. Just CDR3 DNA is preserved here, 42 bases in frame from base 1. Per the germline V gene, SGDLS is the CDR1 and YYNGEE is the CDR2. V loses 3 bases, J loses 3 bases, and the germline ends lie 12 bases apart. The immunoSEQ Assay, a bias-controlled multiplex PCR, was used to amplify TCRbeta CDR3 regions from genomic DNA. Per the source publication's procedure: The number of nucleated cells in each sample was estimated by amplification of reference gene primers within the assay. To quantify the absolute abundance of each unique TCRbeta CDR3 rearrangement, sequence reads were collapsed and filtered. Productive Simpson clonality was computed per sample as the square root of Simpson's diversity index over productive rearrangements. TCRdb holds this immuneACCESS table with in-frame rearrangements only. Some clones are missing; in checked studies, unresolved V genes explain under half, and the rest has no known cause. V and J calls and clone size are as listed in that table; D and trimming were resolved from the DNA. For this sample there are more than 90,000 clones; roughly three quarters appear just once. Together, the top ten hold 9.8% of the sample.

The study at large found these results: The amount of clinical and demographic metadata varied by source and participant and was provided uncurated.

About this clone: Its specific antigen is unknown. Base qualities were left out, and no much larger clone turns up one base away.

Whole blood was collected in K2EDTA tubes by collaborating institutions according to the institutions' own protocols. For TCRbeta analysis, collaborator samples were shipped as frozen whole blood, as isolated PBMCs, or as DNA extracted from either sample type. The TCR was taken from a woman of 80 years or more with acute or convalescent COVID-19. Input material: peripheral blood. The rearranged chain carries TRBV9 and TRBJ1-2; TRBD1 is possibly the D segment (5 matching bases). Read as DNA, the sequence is TGTGCCAGCAGCGGACGGGCGGGACACTATGGCTACACCTTC. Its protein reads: CASSGRAGHYGYTF.